One and the same sample provided the 2 T cell receptor beta chains below, sequenced in a study of neurological immune-mediated disorders. TCRdb fed the 5' RACE reads into MiXCR, producing one record per CDR3 protein. The table lists about 48,000 distinct CDR3 sequences, under 2% of them singletons. Sequencing input: PBMCs. The receptors originated from a woman in her forties with multiple sclerosis.

This clonotype was seen repeatedly, ten times or more. V usage is TRBV5-1 and J usage is TRBJ2-3; D possibly uses TRBD1 or TRBD2 (5 bases each). The CDR3 sequence is 18 residues long. V shed 4 bases and J shed 0 bases, with 21 bases lying between them. In germline, CDR1 is SGHRS, CDR2 YFSETQ. The CDR3 protein is CASSTQPGQRLSTDTQYF. In DNA, the CDR3 is TGCGCCAGCAGCACACAGCCGGGGCAGAGACTTAGCACAGATACGCAGTATTTT.

In this sample, this clonotype turned up many times. The CDR3 DNA sequence: TGTGCCAGCAGCTTCCTCAATAGCAATCAGCCCCAGCATTTT. Its translation: CASSFLNSNQPQHF. The chain links TRBV7-8 to TRBJ1-5; the D is unclear. Germline loops: CDR1 SGHVS, CDR2 FQNEAQ. Trimming took off 3 bases at V and 0 bases at J, with 6 bases between the two ends. This CDR3 has 14 residues.